Sequencing of this T cell receptor beta chain was carried out in a study of glioma-infiltrating T cells. Study results and caveats: Very few CDR3 sequences were shared between tissue and blood. Gliomas, especially low-grade, showed above-expected tissue-blood divergence; non-neoplastic patients showed below.

The CDR3 covers 14 residues. Trimming stripped 1 base from V and 6 bases from J, with 11 bases between. CDR1 SGHRS and CDR2 YFSETQ come from the germline V gene. Using RNA template, CDR3s of TCR alpha and beta were amplified with iRepertoire arm-PCR. For one-step reverse transcription and amplification, about 85-400 ng of tissue mRNA or PBMC total RNA was used. One entry per CDR3 protein results from TCRdb running MiXCR on the multiplex PCR reads. In the table there are over 100,000 distinct CDR3 sequences, 20% to 30% of which are singletons. This clonotype was recorded at least ten times. The antigen remains undetermined.

The sequenced sample consisted of glioma tissue, nonneoplastic brain tissue, or PBMCs (not recorded which). The TCR sequence derives from a human donor with low-grade glioma or glioblastoma, undergoing nonglioma brain surgery, or in good health (not recorded which). The rearrangement links TRBV5-1 to TRBJ2-1; D uncertain. CDR3 amino acids: CASSLTGIVNEQFF. Here the CDR3 DNA reads TGCGCCAGCAGCTTGACTGGGATCGTCAATGAGCAGTTCTTC.